This T cell receptor (beta chain) comes out of a study of persistence of HIV-infected CD4 T cells. This clone occurred a few times. Antigen unknown. Cells were stimulated with CMV-infected fibroblast lysates at 8 to 10 ug/mL. Sorting of responding CD4+ T cells relied on upregulated CD40 ligand together with CD69. The libraries were made with immunoSEQ version 4 in survey mode. TCRdb's copy holds only in-frame clones and misses some; the assay was immunoSEQ multiplex PCR. There are about 20,000 clones in the sample; approximately 80% occur only once, and 6.8% lies in the top ten. Germline assignment: CDR1 KGHDR and CDR2 SFDVKD. The CDR3 is 13 amino acids. Trimming pared 9 bases from V and 1 base from J, leaving 9 bases between.

This receptor was taken from an adult man with HIV who was CMV-seropositive. Here the sequenced sample was CD4+ T cells sorted from PBMCs after roughly 18-hour stimulation, taken from a patient who received antiretroviral therapy. V and J are TRBV24-1 and TRBJ2-1; a possible D gene is TRBD1 (6 bases). The CDR3 here is CATEDRSYNEQFF. The CDR3 nucleotides read TGTGCCACCGAGGACAGATCCTACAATGAGCAGTTCTTC.